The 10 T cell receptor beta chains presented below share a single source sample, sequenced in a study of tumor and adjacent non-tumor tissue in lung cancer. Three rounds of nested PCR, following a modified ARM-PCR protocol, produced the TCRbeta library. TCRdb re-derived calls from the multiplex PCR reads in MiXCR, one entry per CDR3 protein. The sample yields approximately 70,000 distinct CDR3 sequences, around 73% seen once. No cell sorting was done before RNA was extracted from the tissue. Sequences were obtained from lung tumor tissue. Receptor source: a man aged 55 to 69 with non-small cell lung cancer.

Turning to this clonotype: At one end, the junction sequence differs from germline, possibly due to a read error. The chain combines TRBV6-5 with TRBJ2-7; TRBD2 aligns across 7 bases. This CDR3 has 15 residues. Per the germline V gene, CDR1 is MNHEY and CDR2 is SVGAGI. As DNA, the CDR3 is TGTACCAGCAGCTACTCAAGGCGGGAGACGGACGAGCAGTATTTC. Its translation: CTSSYSRRETDEQYF.

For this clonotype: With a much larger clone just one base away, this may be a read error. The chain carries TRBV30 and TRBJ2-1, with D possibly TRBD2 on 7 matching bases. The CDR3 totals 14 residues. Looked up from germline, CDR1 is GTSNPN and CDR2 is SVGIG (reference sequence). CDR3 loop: CAFRQAGDYNEQLF. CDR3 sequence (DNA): TGTGCCTTCAGACAGGCGGGAGACTACAATGAGCAGCTCTTC.

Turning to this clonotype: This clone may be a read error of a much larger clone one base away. The CDR3 loop reads CASSLDGGLYNEQLF. The CDR3 region has the DNA TGTGCCAGCAGCTTAGATGGGGGGCTCTACAATGAGCAGTTATTC. The chain joins TRBV11-2 to TRBJ2-1, with D perhaps matching TRBD1 or TRBD2 (6 bases each). Germline-derived CDR1 and CDR2 are SGHAT and FQNNGV. CDR3 size: 15 residues.

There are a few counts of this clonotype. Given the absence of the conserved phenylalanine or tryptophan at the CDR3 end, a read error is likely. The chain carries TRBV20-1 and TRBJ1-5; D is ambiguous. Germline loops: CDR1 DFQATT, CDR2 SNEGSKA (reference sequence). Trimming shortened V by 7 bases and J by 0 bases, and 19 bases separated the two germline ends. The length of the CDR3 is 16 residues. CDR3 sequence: CSVSSQCALSNQPQHS. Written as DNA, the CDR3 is TGCAGTGTTAGCTCACAGTGTGCTCTTAGCAATCAGCCCCAGCATTCT.

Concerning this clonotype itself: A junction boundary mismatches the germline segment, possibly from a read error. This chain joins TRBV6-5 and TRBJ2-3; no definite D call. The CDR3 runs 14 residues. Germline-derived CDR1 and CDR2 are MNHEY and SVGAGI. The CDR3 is CASCAASPPRTEYF. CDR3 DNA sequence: TGTGCCAGCTGTGCGGCCTCACCTCCCCGTACGGAGTATTTT.

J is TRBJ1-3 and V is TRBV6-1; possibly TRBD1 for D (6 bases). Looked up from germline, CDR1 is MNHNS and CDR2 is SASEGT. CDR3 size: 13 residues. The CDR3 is CFSKQGSGNTIYF. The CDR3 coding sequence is TGTTTCAGCAAACAGGGTTCTGGAAACACCATATATTTT.

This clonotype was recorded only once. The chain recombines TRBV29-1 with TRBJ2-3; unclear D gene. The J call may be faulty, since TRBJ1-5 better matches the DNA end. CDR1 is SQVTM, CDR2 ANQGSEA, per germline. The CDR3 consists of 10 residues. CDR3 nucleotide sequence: TGCAGCTGTCGTGGAGATACGCAGCATTTT. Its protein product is CSCRGDTQHF.

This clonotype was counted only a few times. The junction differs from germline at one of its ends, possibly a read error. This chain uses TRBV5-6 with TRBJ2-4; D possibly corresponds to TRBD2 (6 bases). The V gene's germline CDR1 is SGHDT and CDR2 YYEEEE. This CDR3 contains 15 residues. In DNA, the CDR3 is TGTGTCAGCAGCTTGGCGCAGGGAGGCTTAAGCATTCAGTACTTC. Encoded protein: CVSSLAQGGLSIQYF.

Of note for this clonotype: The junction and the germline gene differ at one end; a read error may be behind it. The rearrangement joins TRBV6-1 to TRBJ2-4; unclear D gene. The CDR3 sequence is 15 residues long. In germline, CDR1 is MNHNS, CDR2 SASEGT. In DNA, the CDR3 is TGTCCCAGCAGTGACATTGTTTTAGCCGAAAACATTCAGTACTTC. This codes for CPSSDIVLAENIQYF.

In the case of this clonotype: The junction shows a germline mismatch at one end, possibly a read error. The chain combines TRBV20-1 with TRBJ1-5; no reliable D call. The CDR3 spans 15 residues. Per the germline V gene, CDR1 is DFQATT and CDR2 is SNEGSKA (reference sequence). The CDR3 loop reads CSTRVQGLSNQPQHF. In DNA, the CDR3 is TGCAGTACTAGAGTCCAAGGACTGAGTAATCAGCCCCAGCATTTT.